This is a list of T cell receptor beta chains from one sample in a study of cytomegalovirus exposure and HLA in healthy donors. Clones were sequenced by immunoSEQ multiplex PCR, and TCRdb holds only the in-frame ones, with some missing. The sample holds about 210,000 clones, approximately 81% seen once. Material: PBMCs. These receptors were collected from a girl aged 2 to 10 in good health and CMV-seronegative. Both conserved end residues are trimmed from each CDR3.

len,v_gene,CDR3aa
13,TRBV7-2,ASSLRAGGNYGYT
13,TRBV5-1,ASIFGDRVTDTQY
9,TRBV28,ASNRVGEQY
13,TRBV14,ASSPRTGIIGELF
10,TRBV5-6,ATGQGTYEQY
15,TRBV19,ASSPTLTGPSGNTIY
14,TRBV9,ASSVAPGGGTGELF
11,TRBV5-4,ASSFQENTEAF
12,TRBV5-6,ASSFGTVNQPQH
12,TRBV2,ASRAQGSDSPLH
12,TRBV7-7,ASSSVRGNNEQF
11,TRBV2,ASTFGGREKLF
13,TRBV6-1,ASSVREGRNTEAF
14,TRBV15,ATSRDKGRVDHEQY
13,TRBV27,ASSSRSGLAGGLY
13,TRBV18,ASSPLEGRKNIQY
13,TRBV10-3,AISAGTSGPYEQY
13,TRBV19,ASSRGQGTNEKLF
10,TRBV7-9,ASSLGGGEQY
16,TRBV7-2,ASSSGLAGPTRTDTQY
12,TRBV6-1,ASSERANSYEQY
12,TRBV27,ASSYAIGGYEQY
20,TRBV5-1,ASSSILTTSGRARGVGDTQY
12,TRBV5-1,ASSLDRGGTEAF
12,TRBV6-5,ASSLTQGFHEQY
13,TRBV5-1,ASSLPRGADNEQF
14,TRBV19,ASTDRGGPSNQPQH
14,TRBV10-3,AISELTGGSTDTQY
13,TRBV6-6,ASSDGQGAIYEQY
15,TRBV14,ASSQDRSGRVRNEQF
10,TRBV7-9,ASSLLADEQY
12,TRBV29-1,SVGGTGEDYGYT
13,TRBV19,ASSIGQTQNTEAF
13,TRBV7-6,ASSFGGRSYNEQF
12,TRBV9,ASSDDRGNEKLF
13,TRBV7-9,ASSLGLAGAYEQY
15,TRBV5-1,ASSLGAASSGMNTQY
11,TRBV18,ASSPTGANEQF
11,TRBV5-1,ASSIIAEETQY
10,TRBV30,AWTPGNTEAF
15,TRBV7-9,ASIPSLAGSSYNEQF
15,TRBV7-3,ASSLRAGGASQETQY
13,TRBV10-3,AISRGRTVTDTQY
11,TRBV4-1,ASSPGYTGELF
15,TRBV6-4,AKYRDRGRSSTDTQY
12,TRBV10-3,AISGQGAMYEQY
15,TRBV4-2,ASSQDPTSGGGDTQY
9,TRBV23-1,ATQVSYEQY
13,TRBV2,ASSRAGGLVTEAF
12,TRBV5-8,ASSLGSVVETQY
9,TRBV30,AWSGDNEQY
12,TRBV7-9,ASSFRSGVNEQF
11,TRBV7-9,ASAGRWVDEQF
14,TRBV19,ASSIGQGVVNTEAF